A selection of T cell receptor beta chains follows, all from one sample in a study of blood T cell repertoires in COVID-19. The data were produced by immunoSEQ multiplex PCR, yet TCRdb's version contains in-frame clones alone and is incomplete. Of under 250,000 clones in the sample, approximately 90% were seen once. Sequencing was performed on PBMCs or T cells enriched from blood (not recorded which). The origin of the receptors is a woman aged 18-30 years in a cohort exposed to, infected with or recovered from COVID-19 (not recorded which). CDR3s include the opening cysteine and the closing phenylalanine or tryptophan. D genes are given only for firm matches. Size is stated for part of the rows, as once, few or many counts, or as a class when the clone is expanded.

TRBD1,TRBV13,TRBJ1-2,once,CASSLERQGGGYTF,TGTGCCAGCAGCTTAGAAAGGCAGGGGGGCGGCTACACCTTC
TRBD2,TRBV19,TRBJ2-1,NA,CASSTGLAYNEQFF,TGTGCCAGTAGTACTGGACTAGCTTACAATGAGCAGTTCTTC
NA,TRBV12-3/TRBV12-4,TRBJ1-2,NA,CASSPGYGYTF,TGTGCCAGCAGTCCGGGGTATGGCTACACCTTC
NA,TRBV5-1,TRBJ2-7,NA,CASSTGQSYEQYF,TGCGCCAGCAGCACGGGACAAAGCTACGAGCAGTACTTC
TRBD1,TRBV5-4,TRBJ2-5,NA,CASSLGRDRGPQETQYF,TGTGCCAGCAGCTTGGGGCGGGACAGGGGGCCCCAAGAGACCCAGTACTTC
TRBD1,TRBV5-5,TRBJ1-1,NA,CASSYGQGATEAFF,TGTGCCAGCAGTTACGGACAGGGGGCCACTGAAGCTTTCTTT
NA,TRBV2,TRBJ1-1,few,CASEQDRTEAFF,TGTGCCAGCGAACAGGATCGAACTGAAGCTTTCTTT
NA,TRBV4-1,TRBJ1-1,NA,CASSQRSQGTEAFF,TGCGCCAGCAGCCAAAGATCACAGGGCACTGAAGCTTTCTTT
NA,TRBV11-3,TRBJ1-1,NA,CASSLGLNTEAFF,TGTGCCAGCAGCTTGGGGCTGAATACTGAAGCTTTCTTT
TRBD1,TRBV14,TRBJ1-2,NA,CASSQTGAGHYGYTF,TGTGCCAGCAGCCAAACAGGGGCGGGGCACTATGGCTACACCTTC
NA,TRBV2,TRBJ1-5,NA,CASSSNSNQPQHF,TGTGCCAGTTCTAGTAATAGCAATCAGCCCCAGCATTTT
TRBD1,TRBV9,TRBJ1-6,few,CASSGIGGGVSPLHF,TGTGCCAGCAGCGGGATCGGAGGGGGCGTATCACCCCTCCACTTT
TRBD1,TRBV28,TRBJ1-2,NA,CASARRGTGDYYGYTF,TGTGCCAGCGCTAGGAGGGGGACAGGGGATTACTATGGCTACACCTTC
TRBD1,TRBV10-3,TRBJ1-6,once,CAKRDSYNSPLHF,TGTGCCAAACGGGACAGCTATAATTCACCCCTCCACTTT
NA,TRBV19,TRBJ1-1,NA,CASSPTLVLTEAFF,TGTGCCAGTAGTCCGACTCTGGTACTCACTGAAGCTTTCTTT
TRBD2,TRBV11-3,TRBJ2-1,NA,CASSLDHGAGAYNEQFF,TGTGCCAGCAGCTTAGATCATGGAGCGGGAGCTTACAATGAGCAGTTCTTC
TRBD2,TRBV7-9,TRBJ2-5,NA,CASSSPGGNKETQYF,TGTGCCAGCAGCTCCCCCGGGGGGAACAAAGAGACCCAGTACTTC
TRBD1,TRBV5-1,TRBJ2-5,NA,CASSLHQRDSQETQYF,TGCGCCAGCAGCTTGCACCAAAGGGACAGCCAAGAGACCCAGTACTTC
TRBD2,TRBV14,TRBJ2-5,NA,CASRAGYQETQYF,TGTGCCAGCAGAGCGGGATACCAAGAGACCCAGTACTTC
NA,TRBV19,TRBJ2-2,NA,CASSTHTTERTANTGELFF,TGTGCCAGTAGTACCCACACGACAGAAAGAACCGCGAACACCGGGGAGCTGTTTTTT
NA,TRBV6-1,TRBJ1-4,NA,CASSEATTNEKLFF,TGTGCCAGCAGTGAAGCCACAACTAATGAAAAACTGTTTTTT
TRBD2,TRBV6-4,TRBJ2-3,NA,CASSDDSGSRADTQYF,TGTGCCAGCAGTGACGATAGCGGGAGTCGGGCAGATACGCAGTATTTT
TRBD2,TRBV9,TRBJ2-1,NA,CASSVVLAGEQFF,TGTGCCAGCAGCGTAGTCCTAGCGGGGGAACAGTTCTTC
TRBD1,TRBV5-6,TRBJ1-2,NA,CASSPARDSVPTNYGYTF,TGTGCCAGCAGCCCCGCCCGGGACAGCGTCCCCACCAACTATGGCTACACCTTC
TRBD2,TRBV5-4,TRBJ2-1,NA,CASSLGLAGADEQFF,TGTGCCAGCAGCTTGGGACTAGCGGGCGCCGATGAGCAGTTCTTC
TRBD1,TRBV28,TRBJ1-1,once,CAGGGRNTEAFF,TGTGCCGGAGGGGGCCGGAATACTGAAGCTTTCTTT
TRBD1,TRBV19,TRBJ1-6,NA,CASRGRGGADNSPLHF,TGTGCCAGTAGAGGGAGAGGGGGCGCAGATAATTCACCCCTCCACTTT
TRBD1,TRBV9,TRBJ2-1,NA,CASSARTGANEQFF,TGTGCCAGCAGCGCCCGGACAGGGGCCAATGAGCAGTTCTTC
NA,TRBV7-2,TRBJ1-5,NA,CASSLVPGVEQPQHF,TGTGCCAGCAGCTTAGTTCCAGGGGTTGAACAGCCCCAGCATTTT
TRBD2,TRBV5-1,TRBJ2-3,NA,CASSLALLAEGNTDTQYF,TGCGCCAGCAGCTTGGCCCTTCTAGCGGAGGGAAACACAGATACGCAGTATTTT